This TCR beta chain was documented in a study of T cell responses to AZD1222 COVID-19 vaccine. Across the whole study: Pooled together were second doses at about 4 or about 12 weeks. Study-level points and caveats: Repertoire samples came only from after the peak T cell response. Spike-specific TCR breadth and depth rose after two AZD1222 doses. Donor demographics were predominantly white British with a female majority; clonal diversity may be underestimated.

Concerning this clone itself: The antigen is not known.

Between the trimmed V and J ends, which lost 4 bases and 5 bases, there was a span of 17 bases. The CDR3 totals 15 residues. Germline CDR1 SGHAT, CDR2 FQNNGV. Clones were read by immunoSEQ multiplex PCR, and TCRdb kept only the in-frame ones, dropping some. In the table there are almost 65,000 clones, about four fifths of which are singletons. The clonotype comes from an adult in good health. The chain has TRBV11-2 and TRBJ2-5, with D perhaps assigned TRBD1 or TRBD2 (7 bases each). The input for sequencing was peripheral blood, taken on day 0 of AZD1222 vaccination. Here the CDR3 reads CASSYSGGGQETQYF. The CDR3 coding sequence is TGTGCCAGCAGCTACTCAGGGGGGGGGCAGGAGACCCAGTACTTC.